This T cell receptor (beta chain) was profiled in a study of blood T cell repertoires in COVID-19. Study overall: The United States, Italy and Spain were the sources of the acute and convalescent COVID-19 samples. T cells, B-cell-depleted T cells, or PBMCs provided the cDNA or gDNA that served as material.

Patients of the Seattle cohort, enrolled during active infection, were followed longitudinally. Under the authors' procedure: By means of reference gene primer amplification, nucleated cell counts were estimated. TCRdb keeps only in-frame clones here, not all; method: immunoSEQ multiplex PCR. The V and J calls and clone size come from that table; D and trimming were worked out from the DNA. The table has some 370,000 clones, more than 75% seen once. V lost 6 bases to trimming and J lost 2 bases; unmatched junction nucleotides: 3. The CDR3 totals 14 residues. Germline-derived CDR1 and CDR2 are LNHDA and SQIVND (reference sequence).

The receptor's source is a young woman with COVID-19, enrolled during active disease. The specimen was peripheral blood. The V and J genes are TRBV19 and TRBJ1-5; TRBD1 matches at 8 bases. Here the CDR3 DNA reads TGTGCCAGTAGCCCGGACAGGGGCAATCAGCCCCAGCATTTT. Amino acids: CASSPDRGNQPQHF.